This TCR beta chain was sequenced for a study of blood T cell repertoires in COVID-19 (TCRdb year 2020). As for the study more broadly: Samples from collaborators originated in the United States, Italy and Spain and spanned both the acute and convalescent phases of COVID-19. The material from the prospective study consisted of cDNA or gDNA derived from T cells, B-cell-depleted T cells, or PBMCs. Subjects who had been exposed to COVID-19, were actively infected with it, or had recovered from it provided the deeply sampled blood TCRbeta repertoires that made up the dataset. The repertoires were released in a freely available public database intended as a resource for research on the immune response to SARS-CoV-2. Samples were obtained from the ongoing ImmuneRACE study (first 160 participants) and from 1,254 subjects provided by 6 global collaborators. Sample metadata almost always included a de-identified subject ID, COVID-19 status, age in years and sex. Where HLA class I and class II types were available, the types were taken from metadata supplied by the sample provider, not from assay-based typing.

About this clone: What antigen it recognizes has not been identified. The sample holds no much larger clone one base away, and base qualities are not on file.

Overall results and qualifications from the work: The quantity of clinical and demographic metadata differed by source and by participant and was supplied without curation.

TCRbeta CDR3 regions were amplified from genomic DNA by means of the immunoSEQ Assay, a bias-controlled multiplex PCR. On the authors' methods: The number of nucleated cells in each sample was estimated by amplification of reference gene primers within the assay. Sequence reads were collapsed and filtered to measure the absolute abundance of every unique TCRbeta CDR3 rearrangement. For each sample, productive Simpson clonality was calculated by taking the square root of Simpson's diversity index across productive rearrangements. In its TCRdb copy, this immuneACCESS table keeps in-frame sequences only and misses some clones. Where compared with another copy, unresolved V genes explain less than half of these, and the others have no known cause. The DNA gave D and trimming, while V, J and clone size come from that table. The sample table lists 450,000 to 500,000 clones, around 85% of them with a count of one. The ten largest clones represent approximately 8% of the sample.

CDR1 and CDR2, looked up from the germline V gene, are SGHRS and YFSETQ. The CDR3 runs 14 residues from the cysteine to the phenylalanine. Only the CDR3 DNA stays, 42 bases, in frame from base 1. V is reduced by 3 bases and J by 6 bases, leaving a spacing of 12 bases between them. Enrolling through a virtual design, the prospective study's participants ranged in age from roughly 18 to 89 years and lived across 20 to 30 United States geographic areas. Cohort assignment in the prospective study relied on participant-reported clinical history from a screening survey and a study questionnaire. Recovered participants in ImmuneRACE Cohort 3 were defined as having two consecutive negative NP/OP PCR tests, clearance from a healthcare professional, or resolution of symptoms. In the prospective study, whole blood, serum and a nasopharyngeal or oropharyngeal swab were collected from each participant by mobile phlebotomists. Participants in the prospective study had the option to provide additional blood draws and questionnaires over a roughly 2-month period. Before DNA extraction, prospective study blood samples were shipped either frozen or at room temperature.

This chain is built from TRBV5-1 and TRBJ2-2; tentative D gene TRBD1, with 6 bases matching. The sequenced sample was PBMCs or T cells enriched from blood (not recorded which). The source of this sequence is a woman aged 60-70 years who had recovered from COVID-19. DNA sequence: TGCGCCAGCAGCTCACAGGGATGGCCCGGGGAGCTGTTTTTT. Its protein is CASSSQGWPGELFF.